The 17 T cell receptor beta chains below come from one sample, sequenced in a study of T cells in localized non-small cell lung cancer. TCRdb's copy holds only in-frame clones and misses some; the assay was immunoSEQ multiplex PCR. The table includes 75,000 to 85,000 clones, more than 75% detected once. The sample in question was peripheral blood, obtained before any cancer treatment. The receptor set was obtained from a female donor of 60 years or more with stage I lung adenocarcinoma.

This rearrangement joins TRBV5-1 to TRBJ1-1, with a tentative D call TRBD1 (6 bases). CDR1 and CDR2 from the germline V gene are SGHRS and YFSETQ. There are 14 residues in the CDR3. Trimming removed 3 bases from V and 2 bases from J, with 11 bases in between. The CDR3 protein is CASSSPGQNTEAFF. The CDR3 nucleotides are TGCGCCAGCAGCTCTCCGGGACAAAACACTGAAGCTTTCTTT.

The rearrangement joins TRBV5-1 to TRBJ2-3, with TRBD2 identical over 11 bases. The CDR3 is 18 amino acids. CDR1 is SGHRS, CDR2 YFSETQ, per germline. V lost 2 bases to trimming and J lost 6 bases; unmatched junction nucleotides: 14. The CDR3 coding sequence is TGCGCCAGCAGCTTTTCGTTAGCGGGAGGGCGGTTGGAGGATACGCAGTATTTT. As protein: CASSFSLAGGRLEDTQYF.

The chain joins TRBV2 to TRBJ1-1; D unclear. Germline V gene data show CDR1 as SNHLY and CDR2 as FYNNEI. The CDR3 totals 15 residues. Trimming cost V 3 bases and J 1 base, with 12 bases left between them. DNA of the CDR3: TGTGCCAGCAGTGAGAGTGACCGCCGGAACACTGAAGCTTTCTTT. Protein: CASSESDRRNTEAFF.

This chain links TRBV5-4 with TRBJ1-1, with D unclear. Germline values: CDR1 SGHNT, CDR2 YYREEE (reference sequence). V lost 2 bases to trimming and J lost 4 bases, with 12 bases between them. The CDR3 sequence is 14 residues long. The CDR3 sequence is CASSLLGMSTEAFF. The CDR3 DNA is TGTGCCAGCAGCTTATTGGGGATGAGCACTGAAGCTTTCTTT.

The chain carries TRBV19 and TRBJ2-5, with D uncertain. The CDR3 is made up of 13 amino acids. In germline, CDR1 is LNHDA, CDR2 SQIVND (reference sequence). V lost 9 bases to trimming and J lost 4 bases, with 15 bases between them. The DNA for the CDR3 is TGTGCCAGCGGGCCCACGTTGGGAGAGACCCAGTACTTC. It encodes CASGPTLGETQYF.

This rearrangement joins TRBV4-3 to TRBJ2-7, with D possibly being TRBD2 (6 bases). V lost 0 bases and J 0 bases, leaving 12 bases between the germline ends. Germline V gene data show CDR1 as LGHNA and CDR2 as YSLEER. The CDR3 loop spans 16 amino acids. The CDR3 nucleotides are TGCGCCAGCAGCCAAGAGGCTCTAGCGAGCTCCTACGAGCAGTACTTC. It is translated as CASSQEALASSYEQYF.

The V gene is TRBV5-4, the J gene TRBJ2-5; D is possibly TRBD1 or TRBD2 (5 bases each). V lost 3 bases to trimming and J lost 7 bases, with 16 bases between them. Germline assignment: CDR1 SGHNT and CDR2 YYREEE (reference sequence). The CDR3 extends over 14 amino acids. The CDR3 region has the DNA TGTGCCAGCAGCTGGGGCCGGGGCCCGGGGACCCAGTACTTC. Amino acid sequence: CASSWGRGPGTQYF.

V usage is TRBV30 and J usage is TRBJ2-7, with no clear D. Germline assignment: CDR1 GTSNPN and CDR2 SVGIG (reference sequence). The V end lost 1 base, the J end lost 7 bases, and 11 bases lay between the germline ends. The CDR3 is 12 amino acids. This CDR3 is CAWSGPVGEQYF. CDR3 nucleotides: TGTGCCTGGAGTGGCCCGGTGGGAGAGCAGTACTTC. Looking up the rest from reference TRBV30 and TRBJ2-7 gives the full variable domain: SQTIHQWPATLVQPVGSPLSLECTVEGTSNPNLYWYRQAAGRGLQLLFYSVGIGQISSEVPQNLSASRPQDRQFILSSKKLLLSDSGFYLCAWSGPVGEQYFGPGTRLTVT.

This clone was detected only a few times. The chain employs TRBV5-6 and TRBJ1-5; D not certain. The CDR3 loop spans 13 amino acids. Germline loops: CDR1 SGHDT, CDR2 YYEEEE. The chain's CDR3 is CVKDCYSNQPQHF. CDR3 in DNA: TGTGTCAAGGATTGTTATAGCAATCAGCCCCAGCATTTT.

The genes are TRBV7-6 and TRBJ2-7; D tentatively fits TRBD1 or TRBD2 (5 bases each). From germline, CDR1 is SGHVS and CDR2 FNYEAQ. V gave up 5 bases and J gave up 3 bases, with 20 bases separating them. The CDR3 length is 16 residues. The CDR3 DNA sequence: TGTGCCAGCAGCAAAACAGTACCGGGACCGATCTACGAGCAGTACTTC. Translating gives CASSKTVPGPIYEQYF.

V and J are TRBV27 and TRBJ1-5, with a tentative D call TRBD1 (6 bases). V lost 2 bases to trimming and J lost 4 bases, with 9 bases between them. CDR1 is MNHEY and CDR2 is SMNVEV in the germline V gene (reference sequence). This CDR3 contains 14 residues. CDR3 coding DNA: TGTGCCAGCAGTTTACGGGGGCCGAATCAGCCCCAGCATTTT. Its translation is CASSLRGPNQPQHF.

The chain employs TRBV28 and TRBJ2-7; 11 bases are a match to TRBD1. Trimming at V came to 6 bases and at J to 4 bases, leaving 8 bases not matched to a gene. There are 15 residues in the CDR3. Germline V gives CDR1 MDHEN, CDR2 SYDVKM. CDR3 nucleotide sequence: TGTGCCAGCAGACCCGGGACAGGGGGTATTTACGAGCAGTACTTC. Translating gives CASRPGTGGIYEQYF.

This clone was picked up a small number of times. The chain employs TRBV14 and TRBJ1-2; TRBD1 is a possible D gene (6 bases). The length of the CDR3 is 14 residues. V shed 1 base and J shed 7 bases, with 13 bases lying between them. Germline V gene data show CDR1 as SGHDN and CDR2 as FVKESK. The CDR3 DNA follows: TGTGCCAGCAGCCAAGTCAGGGGCGTCGGTGGCTACACCTTC. Translated, it gives CASSQVRGVGGYTF.

The CDR3 bases are TGTGCCAGTAGTAGAGACAGGGGCGACAACACCGGGGAGCTGTTTTTT. Its protein product is CASSRDRGDNTGELFF. This sequence joins TRBV19 and TRBJ2-2, with 8 bases aligning to TRBD1. CDR1 and CDR2 from the germline V gene are LNHDA and SQIVND (reference sequence). V lost 4 bases and J lost 2; bases outside the gene matches: 6. The CDR3 loop spans 16 amino acids.

The chain recombines TRBV5-8 with TRBJ2-3; 11 nucleotides align to TRBD1. The CDR3 has 19 amino acids. Germline values: CDR1 SGHTS, CDR2 YDEGEE. The trim removed 5 bases at V and 2 bases at J, leaving 16 bases unmatched. In DNA, the CDR3 is TGTGCCAGCAGTTTATGGACAGGGGGCTATTCCCCCCACACAGATACGCAGTATTTT. It encodes CASSLWTGGYSPHTDTQYF. Full variable domain (missing parts from reference TRBV5-8 and TRBJ2-3): EAGVTQSPTHLIKTRGQQATLRCSPISGHTSVYWYQQALGLGLQFLLWYDEGEERNRGNFPPRFSGRQFPNYSSELNVNALELEDSALYLCASSLWTGGYSPHTDTQYFGPGTRLTVL.

This clone was picked up a small number of times. V is TRBV30 and J is TRBJ2-3; D unresolved. The germline CDR1 and CDR2 sequences are GTSNPN and SVGIG (reference sequence). The germline V and J ends were trimmed by 7 bases and 3 bases, with 14 bases remaining between them. This CDR3 contains 13 residues. CDR3 in amino acids: CAYPIGRTDTQYF. The CDR3 bases are TGTGCCTACCCAATAGGGCGAACAGATACGCAGTATTTT.

This clone appeared a single time. The rearrangement uses TRBV6-6 and TRBJ2-1; possible D gene TRBD2, 6 bases. The V and J ends lost 8 bases and 8 bases respectively, with 13 bases between them. CDR1 is MNHNY and CDR2 is SVGAGI in the germline V gene (reference sequence). The length of the CDR3 is 12 residues. CDR3 residues: CASGGYADEQFF. The DNA of the CDR3 is TGTGCCAGCGGGGGGTATGCCGATGAGCAGTTCTTC.